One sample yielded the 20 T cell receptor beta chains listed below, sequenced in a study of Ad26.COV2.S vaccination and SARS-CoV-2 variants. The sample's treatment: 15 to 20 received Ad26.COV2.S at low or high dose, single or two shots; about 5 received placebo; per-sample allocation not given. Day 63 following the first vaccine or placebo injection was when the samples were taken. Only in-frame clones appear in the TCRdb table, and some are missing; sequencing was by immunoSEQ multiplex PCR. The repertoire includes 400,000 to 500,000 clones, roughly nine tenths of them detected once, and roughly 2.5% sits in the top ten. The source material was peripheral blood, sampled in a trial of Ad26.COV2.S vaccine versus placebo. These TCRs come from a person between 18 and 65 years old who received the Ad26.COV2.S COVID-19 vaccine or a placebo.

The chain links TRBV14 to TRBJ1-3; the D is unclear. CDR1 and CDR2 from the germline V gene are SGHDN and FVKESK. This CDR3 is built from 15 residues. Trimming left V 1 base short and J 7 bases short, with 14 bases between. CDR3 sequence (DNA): TGTGCCAGCAGCCAAGGTGGGCGAGTATTGAACACCATATATTTT. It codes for CASSQGGRVLNTIYF.

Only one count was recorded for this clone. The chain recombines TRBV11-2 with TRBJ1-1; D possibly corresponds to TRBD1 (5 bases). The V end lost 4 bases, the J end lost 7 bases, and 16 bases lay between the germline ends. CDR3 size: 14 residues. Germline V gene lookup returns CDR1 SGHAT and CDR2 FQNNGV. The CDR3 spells CASSSPRRVGEAFF. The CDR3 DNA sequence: TGTGCCAGCAGCTCCCCCCGCAGGGTGGGTGAAGCTTTCTTT.

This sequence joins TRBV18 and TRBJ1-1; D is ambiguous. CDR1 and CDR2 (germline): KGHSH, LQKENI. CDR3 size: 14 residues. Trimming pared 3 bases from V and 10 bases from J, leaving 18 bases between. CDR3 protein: CASSPNSDLLGAFF. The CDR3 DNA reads TGTGCCAGCTCACCTAACTCGGACCTTCTTGGAGCTTTCTTT.

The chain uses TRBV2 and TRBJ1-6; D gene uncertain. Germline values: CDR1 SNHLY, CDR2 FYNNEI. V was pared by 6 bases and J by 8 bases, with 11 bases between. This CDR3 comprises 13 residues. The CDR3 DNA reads TGTGCCAGCAGACAGATCGGGGATTCACCCCTCCACTTT. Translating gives CASRQIGDSPLHF.

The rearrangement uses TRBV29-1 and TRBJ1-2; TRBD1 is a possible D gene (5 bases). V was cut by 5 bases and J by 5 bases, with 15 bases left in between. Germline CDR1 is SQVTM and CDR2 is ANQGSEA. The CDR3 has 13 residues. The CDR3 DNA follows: TGCAGCGTTCGAGGCGGGGGGTCTTATGGCTACACCTTC. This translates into CSVRGGGSYGYTF.

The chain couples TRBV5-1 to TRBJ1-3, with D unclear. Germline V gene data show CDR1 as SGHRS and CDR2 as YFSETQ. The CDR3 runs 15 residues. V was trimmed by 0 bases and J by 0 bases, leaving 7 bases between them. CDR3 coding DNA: TGCGCCAGCAGCTTGGGCTCCTTCTCTGGAAACACCATATATTTT. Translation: CASSLGSFSGNTIYF. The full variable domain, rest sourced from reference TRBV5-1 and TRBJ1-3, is KAGVTQTPRYLIKTRGQQVTLSCSPISGHRSVSWYQQTPGQGLQFLFEYFSETQRNKGNFPGRFSGRQFSNSRSEMNVSTLELGDSALYLCASSLGSFSGNTIYFGEGSWLTVV.

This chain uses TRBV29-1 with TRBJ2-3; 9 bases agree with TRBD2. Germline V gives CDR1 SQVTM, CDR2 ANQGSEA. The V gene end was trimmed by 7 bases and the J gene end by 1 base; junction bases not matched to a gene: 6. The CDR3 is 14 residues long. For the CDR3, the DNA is TGCAGCGGGGAGACTAGCGGCGGCACAGATACGCAGTATTTT. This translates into CSGETSGGTDTQYF.

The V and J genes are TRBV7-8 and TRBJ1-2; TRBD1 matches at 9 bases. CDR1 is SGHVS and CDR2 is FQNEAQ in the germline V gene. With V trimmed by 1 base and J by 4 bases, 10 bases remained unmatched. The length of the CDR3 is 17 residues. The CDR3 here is CASSLEGGQGTIYGYTF. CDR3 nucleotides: TGTGCCAGCAGCTTAGAAGGGGGACAGGGTACTATCTATGGCTACACCTTC.

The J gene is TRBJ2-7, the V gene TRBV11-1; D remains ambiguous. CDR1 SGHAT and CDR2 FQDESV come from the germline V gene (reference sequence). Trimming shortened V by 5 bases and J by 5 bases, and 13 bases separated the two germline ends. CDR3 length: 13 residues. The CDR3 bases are TGTGCCAGCAGCCTGGAGTTGGGCGACGAGCAGTACGTC. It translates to CASSLELGDEQYV.

CDR3 bases: TGTGCCAGCAGCGCCCAGGGGAGGAACTATGGCTACACCTTC. Residues: CASSAQGRNYGYTF. J is TRBJ1-2 and V is TRBV2; D is perhaps TRBD1 (6 bases). The V end was cut by 6 bases, the J end by 2 bases, with 13 bases between. CDR3 length equals 14 residues. The germline CDR1 and CDR2 sequences are SNHLY and FYNNEI.

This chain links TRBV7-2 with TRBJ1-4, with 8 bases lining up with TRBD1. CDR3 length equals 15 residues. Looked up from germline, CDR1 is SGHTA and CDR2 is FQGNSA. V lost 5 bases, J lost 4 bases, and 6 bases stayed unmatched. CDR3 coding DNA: TGTGCCAGCAGCCCGCGGACAGGGAGTAATGAAAAACTGTTTTTT. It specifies CASSPRTGSNEKLFF.

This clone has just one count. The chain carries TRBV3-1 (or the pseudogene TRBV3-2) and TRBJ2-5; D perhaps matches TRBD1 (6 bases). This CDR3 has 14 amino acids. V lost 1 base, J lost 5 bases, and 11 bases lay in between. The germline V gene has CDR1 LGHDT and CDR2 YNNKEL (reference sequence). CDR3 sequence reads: CASSQAQGRETQYF. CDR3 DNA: TGTGCCAGCAGCCAAGCACAGGGCCGGGAGACCCAGTACTTC.

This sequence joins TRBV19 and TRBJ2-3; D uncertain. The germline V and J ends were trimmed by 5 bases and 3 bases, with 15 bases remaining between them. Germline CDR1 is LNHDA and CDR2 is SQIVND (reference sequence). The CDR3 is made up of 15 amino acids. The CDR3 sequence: CASSLRALRTDTQYF. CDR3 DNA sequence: TGTGCCAGTAGTCTCCGGGCATTACGGACAGATACGCAGTATTTT. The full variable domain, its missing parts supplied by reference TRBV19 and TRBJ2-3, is DGGITQSPKYLFRKEGQNVTLSCEQNLNHDAMYWYRQDPGQGLRLIYYSQIVNDFQKGDIAEGYSVSREKKESFPLTVTSAQKNPTAFYLCASSLRALRTDTQYFGPGTRLTVL.

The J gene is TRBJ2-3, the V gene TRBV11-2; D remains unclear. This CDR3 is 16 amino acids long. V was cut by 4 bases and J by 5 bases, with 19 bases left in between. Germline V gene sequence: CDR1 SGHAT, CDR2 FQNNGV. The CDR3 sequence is CASSSLPTGLGDTQYF. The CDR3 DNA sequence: TGTGCCAGCAGCTCTCTACCGACGGGCTTAGGAGATACGCAGTATTTT.

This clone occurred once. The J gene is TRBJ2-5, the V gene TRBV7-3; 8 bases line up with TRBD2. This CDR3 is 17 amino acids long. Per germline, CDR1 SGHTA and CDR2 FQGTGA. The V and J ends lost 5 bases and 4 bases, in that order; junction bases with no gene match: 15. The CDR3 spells CASSAPSRGGGLETQYF. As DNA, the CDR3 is TGTGCCAGCAGCGCCCCCTCTCGGGGGGGCGGCTTAGAGACCCAGTACTTC.

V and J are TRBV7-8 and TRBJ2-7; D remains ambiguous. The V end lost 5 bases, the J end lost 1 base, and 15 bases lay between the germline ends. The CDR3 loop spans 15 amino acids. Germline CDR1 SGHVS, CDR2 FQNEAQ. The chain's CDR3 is CASSPSSGSSYEQYV. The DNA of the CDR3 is TGTGCCAGCAGCCCCTCGTCGGGCAGTTCCTACGAGCAGTACGTC.

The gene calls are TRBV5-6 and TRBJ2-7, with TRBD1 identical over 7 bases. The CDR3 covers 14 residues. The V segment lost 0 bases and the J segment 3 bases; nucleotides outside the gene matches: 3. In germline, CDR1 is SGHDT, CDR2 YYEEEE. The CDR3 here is CASSLGTGNYEQYV. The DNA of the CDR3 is TGTGCCAGCAGCTTGGGGACAGGAAACTACGAGCAGTACGTC.

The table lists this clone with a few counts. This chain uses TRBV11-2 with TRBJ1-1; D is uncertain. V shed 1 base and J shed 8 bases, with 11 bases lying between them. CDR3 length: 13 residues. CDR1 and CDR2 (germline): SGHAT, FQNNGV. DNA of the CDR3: TGTGCCAGCAGCTTAGGAAGTCACCCAGAAGCTTTCTTT. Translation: CASSLGSHPEAFF.

The CDR3 DNA is TGTGCCAGCAGCTTCCCAGGGAACACCGGGGAGCTGTTTTTT. It specifies CASSFPGNTGELFF. The chain joins TRBV7-8 to TRBJ2-2; D remains unclear. Germline V lookup: CDR1 SGHVS, CDR2 FQNEAQ. This CDR3 region has 14 residues. Deletions cut 3 bases from V and 1 base from J, with 6 bases between. Complete variable domain (other parts from reference TRBV7-8 and TRBJ2-2): GAGVSQSPRYKVAKRGQDVALRCDPISGHVSLFWYQQALGQGPEFLTYFQNEAQLDKSGLPSDRFFAERPEGSVSTLKIQRTQQEDSAVYLCASSFPGNTGELFFGEGSRLTVL.

This CDR3 is CASRVTNSPLHF. For the CDR3, the DNA is TGTGCCAGCAGGGTTACGAATTCACCCCTCCACTTT. V gene TRBV19 combines with J gene TRBJ1-6; weak D call: TRBD1 (5 bases). The CDR3 has 12 amino acids. With 9 bases removed from V and 7 bases from J, the gap between germline ends came to 10 bases. Germline CDR1 and CDR2: LNHDA and SQIVND (reference sequence).